The clone carrying this T cell receptor beta chain was seen a single time. Its antigen remains unidentified. The sample belongs to a study of cytomegalovirus exposure and HLA in healthy donors. Repertoires were generated with immunoSEQ multiplex PCR, while TCRdb's copy carries only in-frame clones and drops some. The sample lists around 240,000 clones, 90% occurring once. The germline V gene has CDR1 SGHNT and CDR2 YENEEA. The CDR3 extends over 16 amino acids. V was pared by 0 bases and J by 4 bases, with 12 bases between. The study's findings and limits: Reported results showed that the classifier diagnosed cytomegalovirus status with high specificity and sensitivity.

What was sequenced was PBMCs. This TCR derives from a woman in her late teens or twenties in good health and CMV-seronegative. The chain is built from TRBV11-3 and TRBJ2-2; D might be TRBD2 (5 bases). CDR3 sequence: CASSLDVGSPTGELFF. The CDR3 DNA reads TGTGCCAGCAGCTTAGATGTAGGGAGCCCCACCGGGGAGCTGTTTTTT. Filled out from reference TRBV11-3 and TRBJ2-2, the complete variable domain reads EAGVVQSPRYKIIEKKQPVAFWCNPISGHNTLYWYLQNLGQGPELLIRYENEEAVDDSQLPKDRFSAERLKGVDSTLKIQPAELGDSAVYLCASSLDVGSPTGELFFGEGSRLTVL.